The rows below give T cell receptor beta chains drawn from one sample of a study of blood T cell repertoires in COVID-19. Data came from immunoSEQ multiplex PCR; TCRdb stores just in-frame clones and leaves some out. The sample contains 65,000 to 70,000 clones, 85% to 95% of which appear only once. The sample comprised peripheral blood. The receptors derive from a man aged 70 or older with active COVID-19. The conserved cysteine and the conserved F or W are not part of the CDR3 here.

J: TRBJ2-4; V: TRBV15; length: 14; CDR3: ATSRDFSGSKNIQY
J: TRBJ1-5; V: TRBV2; length: 13; CDR3: ASSASWGGLQPQH
J: TRBJ2-1; V: TRBV4-1; length: 14; CDR3: ASSQGVFGSYNEQF
J: TRBJ2-3; V: TRBV5-1; length: 13; CDR3: ASSPRLVSTDTQY
J: TRBJ1-2; V: TRBV6-5; length: 10; CDR3: AAVGPNYGYT
J: TRBJ2-1; V: TRBV10-3; length: 12; CDR3: AISPKELGNEQF
J: TRBJ2-1; V: TRBV7-6; length: 13; CDR3: ASNEWGGGNNEQF
J: TRBJ2-7; V: TRBV11-2; length: 13; CDR3: ASSPGQALVLEQY
J: TRBJ1-1; V: TRBV15; length: 11; CDR3: ATSTEKNTEAF
J: TRBJ1-1; V: TRBV6-5; length: 11; CDR3: ASTLTGGTEAF
J: TRBJ1-6; V: TRBV5-5; length: 13; CDR3: ASSFAGAGNSPLH
J: TRBJ1-5; V: TRBV28; length: 10; CDR3: ASMRINQPQH
J: TRBJ2-3; V: TRBV5-1; length: 13; CDR3: ASSFWGQGTDTQY
J: TRBJ1-6; V: TRBV2; length: 12; CDR3: ASSAWTGNSPLH
J: TRBJ2-5; V: TRBV5-1; length: 14; CDR3: ASSPSGGAPPETQY
J: TRBJ1-1; V: TRBV9; length: 11; CDR3: ASSVDQNTEAF
J: TRBJ2-2; V: TRBV6-1; length: 12; CDR3: ASSENTNTGELF
J: TRBJ2-1; V: TRBV3-1/TRBV3-2; length: 13; CDR3: ASSQAPTEYNEQF
J: TRBJ1-2; V: TRBV10-3; length: 14; CDR3: AISESVGLAFYGYT
J: TRBJ2-1; V: TRBV4-2; length: 11; CDR3: ASSQKRGDEQF
J: TRBJ1-2; V: TRBV4-3; length: 16; CDR3: ASSQERARGRLNYGYT
J: TRBJ2-1; V: TRBV5-4; length: 13; CDR3: ASSWNSGQNNEQF